The 30 T cell receptor beta chains listed next were all sequenced from one sample in a study of regulatory T cells in long-lasting Graves disease. The time point denotes: newly diagnosed GD, antithyroid drugs for less than 3 months. PBMC-derived RNA was used for the TCR library. HTBI primers from iRepertoire and Arm-PCR of CDR3 regions yielded the TCR beta libraries. TCRdb re-derived calls from the multiplex PCR reads in MiXCR, one entry per CDR3 protein. The data contain some 600,000 distinct CDR3 sequences, more than 15% of them singletons. The same sample was also studied in work on T cells in Graves' hyperthyroidism and ophthalmopathy.

Sequencing used peripheral blood mononuclear cells (PBMCs), obtained at new diagnosis, from a patient treated with antithyroid drugs. The receptors come from a man between 18 and 29 years old with Graves disease.

The J gene is TRBJ2-1, the V gene TRBV27, with unresolved D. V dropped 2 bases and J dropped 1 base, with 6 bases sitting between them. CDR1 and CDR2 (germline): MNHEY, SMNVEV (reference sequence). The CDR3 spans 14 residues. CDR3: CASSLRLSYNEQFF. DNA of the CDR3: TGTGCCAGCAGTTTAAGGTTATCCTACAATGAGCAGTTCTTC.

This clonotype has a handful of counts. V gene TRBV9 combines with J gene TRBJ2-3; possibly TRBD2 for D (6 bases). Germline CDR1 and CDR2: SGDLS and YYNGEE. The ends were cut back, 0 bases at V and 2 bases at J, with 7 bases in the middle. The CDR3 totals 14 residues. CDR3: CASSVERATDTQYF. As DNA, the CDR3 is TGTGCCAGCAGCGTAGAGCGGGCCACAGATACGCAGTATTTT.

This clonotype was detected ten times or more. The chain employs TRBV29-1 and TRBJ2-7, with D possibly matching TRBD2 (6 bases). CDR1 SQVTM and CDR2 ANQGSEA come from the germline V gene. CDR3 length: 13 residues. V was trimmed by 7 bases and J by 2 bases, leaving 15 bases between them. The CDR3 DNA reads as TGCAGCGCTGGGGGGTCCACGGCCTACGAGCAGTACTTC. Amino acids: CSAGGSTAYEQYF.

The rearrangement joins TRBV15 to TRBJ1-5; possible D gene TRBD1, 5 bases. Trimming took off 3 bases at V and 5 bases at J, with 11 bases between the two ends. The CDR3 totals 14 residues. Germline loops: CDR1 LNHNV, CDR2 YYDKDF (reference sequence). CDR3 bases: TGTGCCACCAGCAGCGGGACCCCCTATCAGCCCCAGCATTTT. It specifies CATSSGTPYQPQHF.

The sample holds a few counts of this clonotype. The rearrangement joins TRBV4-1 to TRBJ2-7; no clear D. The CDR3 contains 14 residues. Deletions cut 6 bases from V and 3 bases from J, with 15 bases between. CDR1 is MGHRA and CDR2 is YSYEKL in the germline V gene. The CDR3 region is CASRELDGFYEQYF. CDR3 sequence (DNA): TGCGCCAGCAGGGAATTGGACGGATTCTACGAGCAGTACTTC.

This clonotype showed up many times. This chain uses TRBV5-1 with TRBJ1-4, with a possible D match to TRBD1 (6 bases). Germline CDR1 SGHRS, CDR2 YFSETQ. Trimming took off 2 bases at V and 4 bases at J, with 9 bases between the two ends. The CDR3 is made up of 14 amino acids. CDR3 amino acids: CASSFDRSNEKLFF. The CDR3 DNA reads as TGCGCCAGCAGCTTCGACAGGAGTAATGAAAAACTGTTTTTT.

This clonotype was picked up many times. The V call is TRBV20-1, the J call TRBJ2-7; TRBD1 agrees at 7 bases. The ends lost 1 base at V and 2 bases at J; junction bases unmatched: 5. Germline V CDR1 and CDR2: DFQATT, SNEGSKA (reference sequence). This CDR3 is built from 14 residues. CDR3 loop: CSARVSQGAYEQYF. In DNA, the CDR3 is TGCAGTGCTAGAGTCAGTCAGGGGGCCTACGAGCAGTACTTC.

This chain joins TRBV19 and TRBJ1-2; no clear D gene. This CDR3 has 12 amino acids. The V and J ends lost 1 base and 3 bases respectively, with 3 bases between them. CDR1 LNHDA and CDR2 SQIVND come from the germline V gene (reference sequence). The CDR3 loop is CASSIADYGYTF. In DNA form, the CDR3 reads TGTGCCAGTAGTATAGCGGACTATGGCTACACCTTC.

This clonotype was seen only once. This could be a read error, since a much larger clone is one nucleotide away. This likely comes from a read error, as the CDR3 has no conserved phenylalanine or tryptophan at its end. This chain uses TRBV6-1 with TRBJ2-1, with 7 bases that match TRBD2. V was pared by 5 bases and J by 0 bases, with 4 bases of the junction left unmatched. There are 15 residues in the CDR3. The germline V gene encodes CDR1 MNHNS and CDR2 SASEGT. The CDR3 DNA reads TGTGCCAGCAGTCTAGCGGATAGCTCCTACAATGAGCAGTTCTCC. Protein sequence: CASSLADSSYNEQFS.

The table lists this clonotype with many counts. This chain uses TRBV20-1 with TRBJ2-5, with 7 bases that match TRBD2. J was trimmed by 5 bases and V by 2 bases; bases with no gene match: 8. CDR3 length: 14 residues. The germline CDR1 and CDR2 sequences are DFQATT and SNEGSKA (reference sequence). The CDR3 region has the DNA TGCAGTGCTAGACCTGGGGGGGGAGTGGAGACCCAGTACTTC. Translated: CSARPGGGVETQYF.

The rearrangement joins TRBV10-3 to TRBJ2-1; the match to TRBD2 covers 13 bases. The CDR3 loop spans 16 amino acids. From germline, CDR1 is ENHRY and CDR2 SYGVKD. The V segment lost 6 bases and the J segment 7 bases; nucleotides outside the gene matches: 9. The CDR3 loop is CAISFGLAGVLNEQFF. The CDR3 DNA is TGTGCCATCAGCTTCGGACTAGCGGGAGTTTTAAATGAGCAGTTCTTC.

This clonotype was seen many times. The chain carries TRBV20-1 and TRBJ2-3, with D hard to call. CDR3 length: 14 amino acids. The V end was cut by 3 bases, the J end by 0 bases, with 10 bases between. Per the germline V gene, CDR1 is DFQATT and CDR2 is SNEGSKA (reference sequence). Here the CDR3 DNA reads TGCAGTGCTAGGCCTACTACTAGCACAGATACGCAGTATTTT. Its protein is CSARPTTSTDTQYF.

Only a few counts were recorded for this clonotype. The CDR3 sequence: CASTPGGQGVYGYTF. The DNA of the CDR3 is TGTGCCAGTACCCCCGGAGGACAGGGCGTATATGGCTACACCTTC. The J gene is TRBJ1-2, the V gene TRBV19; TRBD1 matches at 8 bases. Losses at the gene ends were 7 bases for V and 5 bases for J; bases not matched to a gene: 12. Germline lookup yields CDR1 LNHDA and CDR2 SQIVND (reference sequence). The CDR3 spans 15 residues.

This clonotype appeared a few times. This chain uses TRBV6-1 with TRBJ2-2, with 11 bases that match TRBD1. V shed 5 bases, J shed 8 bases, and the junction held 13 bases outside the gene matches. Looked up from germline, CDR1 is MNHNS and CDR2 is SASEGT. The CDR3 runs to 17 residues. In nucleotides, the CDR3 is TGTGCCAGCAGTCCGACCGGGACAGGGGGATTTTGGGGGGAGCTGTTTTTT. Protein sequence: CASSPTGTGGFWGELFF.

The rearrangement joins TRBV27 to TRBJ2-7; 9 nucleotides align to TRBD2. The CDR3 length is 15 residues. Looked up from germline, CDR1 is MNHEY and CDR2 is SMNVEV (reference sequence). V dropped 4 bases and J dropped 3; count of bases not matched to a gene: 7. CDR3 coding DNA: TGTGCCAGCAGTTCTCGGACTAGCGAGAACTACGAGCAGTACTTC. It specifies CASSSRTSENYEQYF.

The table lists this clonotype with a few counts. This chain uses TRBV28 with TRBJ2-3; 8 bases map to TRBD1. V dropped 3 bases and J dropped 0; count of bases not matched to a gene: 8. Germline-derived CDR1 and CDR2 are MDHEN and SYDVKM. The CDR3 consists of 17 residues. The CDR3 coding sequence is TGTGCCAGCAGTTTCCCCGGGACAGGAACTAGCACAGATACGCAGTATTTT. It specifies CASSFPGTGTSTDTQYF.

The chain combines TRBV19 with TRBJ2-1; perhaps TRBD1 as D (6 bases). The CDR3 loop spans 15 amino acids. Germline V gene lookup returns CDR1 LNHDA and CDR2 SQIVND (reference sequence). Trimming left V 10 bases short and J 3 bases short, with 19 bases between. The CDR3 DNA is TGTGCCACCAACCCCGGGGACACTTTCTACAATGAGCAGTTCTTC. As protein: CATNPGDTFYNEQFF.

This clonotype was recorded at least ten times. The rearrangement uses TRBV5-1 and TRBJ1-1, with 8 bases fitting TRBD1. V was pared by 2 bases and J by 5 bases, with 2 bases of the junction left unmatched. CDR3 size: 13 residues. The germline V gene encodes CDR1 SGHRS and CDR2 YFSETQ. CDR3 nucleotides: TGCGCCAGCAGCTTTCAGGGGGCAACTGAAGCTTTCTTT. It codes for CASSFQGATEAFF. The entire variable domain, with the rest obtained from reference TRBV5-1 and TRBJ1-1, is as follows: KAGVTQTPRYLIKTRGQQVTLSCSPISGHRSVSWYQQTPGQGLQFLFEYFSETQRNKGNFPGRFSGRQFSNSRSEMNVSTLELGDSALYLCASSFQGATEAFFGQGTRLTVV.

The chain links TRBV5-5 to TRBJ1-6; 8 bases line up with TRBD1. With 4 bases clipped from V and 2 bases from J, the junction kept 17 bases outside the gene matches. The CDR3 loop spans 20 amino acids. Germline V lookup: CDR1 SGHKS, CDR2 YYEKEE (reference sequence). In DNA, the CDR3 is TGTGCCAGCAGCCACGGGGCGGCAGGGGGCGTTAGTCCCTATAATTCACCCCTCCACTTT. Translated: CASSHGAAGGVSPYNSPLHF. The whole variable domain, filled in from reference TRBV5-5 and TRBJ1-6, reads DAGVTQSPTHLIKTRGQQVTLRCSPISGHKSVSWYQQVLGQGPQFIFQYYEKEERGRGNFPDRFSARQFPNYSSELNVNALLLGDSALYLCASSHGAAGGVSPYNSPLHFGNGTRLTVT.

This clonotype showed up just a few times. J is TRBJ1-1 and V is TRBV19, with D unclear. Germline assignment: CDR1 LNHDA and CDR2 SQIVND (reference sequence). The V end lost 0 bases, the J end lost 11 bases, and 10 bases lay between the germline ends. This CDR3 region has 12 residues. For the CDR3, the DNA is TGTGCCAGTAGTATAGATCGTCCGGCGGCTTTCTTT. It yields the protein CASSIDRPAAFF. Full variable domain (missing parts from reference TRBV19 and TRBJ1-1): DGGITQSPKYLFRKEGQNVTLSCEQNLNHDAMYWYRQDPGQGLRLIYYSQIVNDFQKGDIAEGYSVSREKKESFPLTVTSAQKNPTAFYLCASSIDRPAAFFGQGTRLTVV.

This clonotype appeared once. DNA for the CDR3: TGTGCCAGCAGCCAGATTTCTAGCGGCTACGAGCAGTACTTC. As protein: CASSQISSGYEQYF. This chain joins TRBV14 and TRBJ2-7, with 7 bases identical to TRBD2. Per the germline V gene, CDR1 is SGHDN and CDR2 is FVKESK. The CDR3 is 14 residues long. With 3 bases clipped from V and 3 bases from J, the junction kept 5 bases outside the gene matches.

This clonotype was seen at least ten times. V is TRBV27 and J is TRBJ1-1; the match to TRBD1 covers 7 bases. Trimming removed 6 bases from V and 0 bases from J; junction bases left unmatched: 7. Looked up from germline, CDR1 is MNHEY and CDR2 is SMNVEV (reference sequence). The CDR3 length is 15 residues. DNA for the CDR3: TGTGCCAGCAGCCTCGGGACAGCTTTGAACACTGAAGCTTTCTTT. It translates to CASSLGTALNTEAFF.

This clonotype showed up many times. An end of the junction differs from the germline gene, which may be a read error. This chain uses TRBV7-8 with TRBJ1-1; possible D gene TRBD1, 5 bases. Germline V gives CDR1 SGHVS, CDR2 FQNEAQ. CDR3 size: 14 residues. This chain's CDR3 is CASSSRQGGTEAFF. The CDR3 DNA is TGCGCCAGCAGCTCCCGGCAGGGAGGTACTGAAGCTTTCTTT.

This clonotype was observed at least ten times. The chain employs TRBV12-3 or TRBV12-4 and TRBJ2-2; D call uncertain. Trimming left V 5 bases short and J 4 bases short, with 14 bases between. The CDR3 has 15 residues. In DNA form, the CDR3 reads TGTGCCAGCAGTCCCACAGAGCCCATCACCGGGGAGCTGTTTTTT. This encodes CASSPTEPITGELFF.

There are a few counts of this clonotype. The rearrangement joins TRBV29-1 to TRBJ1-1, with D possibly being TRBD1 (5 bases). Germline V lookup: CDR1 SQVTM, CDR2 ANQGSEA. The CDR3 has 14 residues. CDR3 protein: CIVRGAGSGTEAFF. DNA for the CDR3: TGCATCGTACGGGGCGCAGGATCTGGCACTGAAGCTTTCTTT.

Note on this clonotype: This may be a read error: a much more frequent sequence differs by one nucleotide. The V gene is TRBV7-9, the J gene TRBJ2-7; tentative D call: TRBD1 (6 bases). The germline gives CDR1 SEHNR, CDR2 FQNEAQ (reference sequence). Trimming removed 2 bases from V and 0 bases from J, with 8 bases in between. The CDR3 is 14 residues long. The CDR3 DNA sequence: TGTGCCAGCAGCTTATGGGACAACTCCTACGAGCAGTACTTC. It codes for CASSLWDNSYEQYF. Looking up the rest from reference TRBV7-9 and TRBJ2-7 gives the full variable domain: DTGVSQNPRHKITKRGQNVTFRCDPISEHNRLYWYRQTLGQGPEFLTYFQNEAQLEKSRLLSDRFSAERPKGSFSTLEIQRTEQGDSAMYLCASSLWDNSYEQYFGPGTRLTVT.

The chain has TRBV5-1 and TRBJ2-7; D is possibly TRBD1 (6 bases). The germline gives CDR1 SGHRS, CDR2 YFSETQ. The CDR3 consists of 13 residues. Trimming took off 0 bases at V and 6 bases at J, with 10 bases between the two ends. The chain's CDR3 is CASSLDRVAEQYF. The CDR3 nucleotides read TGCGCCAGCAGCTTGGACAGGGTTGCCGAGCAGTACTTC.

V usage is TRBV10-3 and J usage is TRBJ2-1, with D uncertain. The V end was cut by 0 bases, the J end by 6 bases, with 15 bases between. The CDR3 runs to 16 residues. Germline V gene lookup returns CDR1 ENHRY and CDR2 SYGVKD. The CDR3 reads CAISESNSSPRNEQFF. CDR3 DNA sequence: TGTGCCATCAGTGAGTCGAATTCGTCTCCCCGCAATGAGCAGTTCTTC.

In its sample, this clonotype was seen a few times. The chain combines TRBV7-3 with TRBJ1-6, with a tentative D call TRBD1 (6 bases). The germline V and J ends were trimmed by 4 bases and 5 bases, with 12 bases remaining between them. The CDR3 length is 15 residues. Germline lookup yields CDR1 SGHTA and CDR2 FQGTGA. The CDR3 here is CASSSRQADNSPLHF. The CDR3 region has the DNA TGTGCCAGCAGCTCGAGACAGGCGGATAATTCACCCCTCCACTTT.

Details on this clonotype: Since a much larger clone is just one base distant, this may be a read error. V is TRBV27 and J is TRBJ1-5, with D unclear. The V gene lost 3 bases and the J gene lost 1 base, with 7 bases spanning the gap. CDR3 length equals 14 residues. From germline, CDR1 is MNHEY and CDR2 SMNVEV (reference sequence). DNA of the CDR3: TGTGCCAGCAGTTTCGAGCGCAGCAATCAGCCCCAGCATTTT. It is translated as CASSFERSNQPQHF.